One T cell receptor beta chain is described in this entry. Which antigen it targets is not known. No per-base quality is available; no much larger clone lies one base away. Trimming accounts for 2 bases at V and 6 bases at J, while the number of junction bases matched to no gene is 6. The CDR3 runs 16 amino acids, cysteine and phenylalanine included. Just CDR3 DNA is preserved here, 48 bases in frame from base 1. The germline V gene provides CDR1 MGHRA and CDR2 YSYEKL. Per the publication, the treatment or condition label means: in vitro stimulation with specific CMV peptide epitopes to enrich CMV-specific T cells. This sample was included in a study of T cell repertoires in cytomegalovirus infection (dated by TCRdb to about 2019). For context, the study as a whole: Recently identified HLA-C-restricted CMV epitopes, whose presentation resists viral immunomodulation, were targeted by peptide stimulations together with well-studied HLA-B-restricted epitopes. The HLA type of each donor mattered for the analysis, because public TCR beta signatures pointed to carriage of CMV infection along with the matching HLA type. Study-wide findings and limitations: The ex vivo response was dominated by HLA-C-restricted CMV-specific TCR beta clonotypes, and the single most frequent clonotype in two of eight donors was supplied by these HLA-C-restricted clonotypes. In both this cohort and an independent 352-donor cohort, the cumulative frequency of public TCR beta family members distinguished carriers of CMV infection plus the relevant HLA type.

Sequencing used an Illumina HiSeq 1500. TCRdb applied fastp at Q25 and MiXCR to the public reads, then kept only in-frame beta chains. Entries that share a CDR3 protein sequence are merged under the most common genes and DNA. Here the sample has about 740,000 distinct CDR3 sequences; roughly 33% occur a single time. The top ten hold approximately 18% of the sample. The TCR was taken from a human donor in good health (CMV status not recorded). Some clones in this sample may be carry-over from other donors' samples. Recombination linked TRBV4-1 to TRBJ1-6, with TRBD1 identical over 8 junction bases. This material consisted of cultured PBMCs, taken from culture after CMV antigen stimulation. Here the CDR3 is given as CASSQPQQGGNSPLHF. Read as DNA, the sequence is TGCGCCAGCAGCCAACCTCAACAGGGGGGTAATTCACCCCTCCACTTT.